The 6 T cell receptor beta chains given below trace back to one sample, sequenced in a study of shared clonotypes between healthy human individuals. Clones were sequenced by immunoSEQ multiplex PCR, and TCRdb holds only the in-frame ones, with some missing. The table records about 510,000 clones, almost 80% of them present only once. Sequenced input: PBMCs. These receptor sequences come from a woman in her thirties or forties in good health. Some clones in this sample may be carry-over from other donors' samples.

The V and J genes are TRBV5-4 and TRBJ2-1; D might be TRBD2 (5 bases). V was shortened by 0 bases and J by 3 bases, with 10 bases between the two germline ends. Germline values: CDR1 SGHNT, CDR2 YYREEE (reference sequence). This CDR3 is 15 amino acids long. DNA for the CDR3: TGTGCCAGCAGCTTGGCAAGCGGAGGCTACAATGAGCAGTTCTTC. Translating it yields CASSLASGGYNEQFF. Full variable domain (rest looked up from reference TRBV5-4 and TRBJ2-1): ETGVTQSPTHLIKTRGQQVTLRCSSQSGHNTVSWYQQALGQGPQFIFQYYREEENGRGNFPPRFSGLQFPNYSSELNVNALELDDSALYLCASSLASGGYNEQFFGPGTRLTVL.

The table lists this clone with a count of one. This CDR3 is also generated by other DNA sequences in the sample. This rearrangement joins TRBV6-5 to TRBJ2-1; D is unresolved. The length of the CDR3 is 13 residues. V lost 6 bases and J 0 bases, leaving 6 bases between the germline ends. The germline V gene encodes CDR1 MNHEY and CDR2 SVGAGI. CDR3 sequence reads: CASRGSSYNEQFF. The CDR3 region has the DNA TGTGCCAGCAGAGGCAGCTCCTACAATGAGCAGTTCTTC.

The chain is built from TRBV5-6 and TRBJ1-2; D gene ambiguous. CDR1 and CDR2 (germline): SGHDT, YYEEEE. V lost 3 bases and J lost 8, with 14 bases in between. CDR3 length: 13 residues. The CDR3 DNA follows: TGTGCCAGCAGCTCCTTTGGCGGGCGGGGCTACACCTTC. Translated: CASSSFGGRGYTF.

CDR3 bases: TGCGCCAGCAGCTCCCCGGGACGGAGCAATCAGCCCCAGCATTTT. It is translated as CASSSPGRSNQPQHF. The J gene is TRBJ1-5, the V gene TRBV5-1; weak D call: TRBD1 (5 bases). The V gene lost 3 bases and the J gene lost 1 base, with 11 bases spanning the gap. CDR3 length: 15 residues. CDR1 SGHRS and CDR2 YFSETQ come from the germline V gene.

The chain is built from TRBV9 and TRBJ2-1, with 10 nucleotides matching TRBD2. This CDR3 is built from 17 residues. V lost 4 bases and J lost 0; bases outside the gene matches: 7. Germline V gene data show CDR1 as SGDLS and CDR2 as YYNGEE. The CDR3 reads CASSRGASGSSYNEQFF. DNA for the CDR3: TGTGCCAGCAGCCGAGGGGCTAGCGGGAGCTCCTACAATGAGCAGTTCTTC.

V usage is TRBV5-4 and J usage is TRBJ2-1, with 8 bases matching TRBD1. V trimming: 0 bases; J trimming: 8 bases; junction bases outside the gene matches: 10. This CDR3 is 16 amino acids long. Germline CDR1 reads SGHNT; CDR2 reads YYREEE (reference sequence). CDR3 nucleotides: TGTGCCAGCAGCTTGGGACAGGGGCTGAATGTCGATGAGCAGTTCTTC. Encoded protein: CASSLGQGLNVDEQFF.